The present T cell receptor beta chain was sequenced within a study of Ad26.COV2.S vaccination and SARS-CoV-2 variants. Assay used: immunoSEQ multiplex PCR; TCRdb lists only in-frame clones, some missing. The sample lists about 680,000 clones, 89% occurring once. This CDR3 contains 12 residues. Treatment denoted: around 19 received Ad26.COV2.S at low or high dose, single or two shots; about 5 received placebo; per-sample allocation not given. Specimens were obtained on day 63 following the first vaccine or placebo injection. The rearrangement links TRBV12-2 to TRBJ2-7; TRBD2 was called by the table and not checked on the DNA. TRBV12-2 constitutes a pseudogene. This sample comprised peripheral blood, obtained in a trial of Ad26.COV2.S vaccine versus placebo. The receptor's source is a person aged 18 to 59 who received the Ad26.COV2.S COVID-19 vaccine or a placebo. The CDR3 loop reads CASRLQREEQYF. CDR3 in DNA: TGTGCAAGTCGCTTACAGCGGGAGGAGCAGTACTTC.